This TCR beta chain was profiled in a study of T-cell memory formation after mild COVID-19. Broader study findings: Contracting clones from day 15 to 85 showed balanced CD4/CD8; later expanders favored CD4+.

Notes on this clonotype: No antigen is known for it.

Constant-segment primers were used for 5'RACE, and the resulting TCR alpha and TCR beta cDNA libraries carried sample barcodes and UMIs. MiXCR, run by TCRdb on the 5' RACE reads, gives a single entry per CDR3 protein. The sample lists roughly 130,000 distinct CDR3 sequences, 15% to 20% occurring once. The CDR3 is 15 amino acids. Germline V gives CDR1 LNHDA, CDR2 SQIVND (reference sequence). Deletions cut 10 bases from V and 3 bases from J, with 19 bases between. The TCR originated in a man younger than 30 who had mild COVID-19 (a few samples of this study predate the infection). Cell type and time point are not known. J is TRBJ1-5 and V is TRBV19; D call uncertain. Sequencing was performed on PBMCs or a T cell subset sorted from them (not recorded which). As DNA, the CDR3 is TGTGCCACAGGAAGCCTCGCGGGCTTCAATCAGCCCCAGCATTTT. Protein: CATGSLAGFNQPQHF.